This T cell receptor beta chain stems from a study of cytomegalovirus exposure and HLA in healthy donors. Overall study findings and caveats: A later analysis showed TCR association rates differing by HLA locus, peaking at DRB1 and lowest at HLA-C. Excluded were some V segments that proved indistinguishable, including TRBV6-2 and TRBV6-3. Another analysis was done later, and it associated 16,951 TCR beta sequences with HLA alleles at 0.05 false discovery rate.

The germline V gene encodes CDR1 SGHDT and CDR2 YYEEEE. The CDR3 consists of 15 residues. On this clone itself: Its target is unknown.

13 Jbeta primers and 60 Vbeta primers were used for the PCR. Clones were read by immunoSEQ multiplex PCR, and TCRdb kept only the in-frame ones, dropping some. The data show over 150,000 clones, with approximately 71% seen just once and around 4.5% held by the top ten. Material for sequencing was PBMCs. The chain couples TRBV5-6 to TRBJ2-5; perhaps TRBD1 as D (6 bases). The J call is in doubt because the DNA end fits TRBJ2-7 better. The TCR originated in a woman aged 18 to 35 in good health and CMV-seropositive. The CDR3 here is CASRPTGTLPYEQYF. In DNA, the CDR3 is TGTGCCAGCAGGCCGACCGGGACACTTCCCTACGAGCAGTACTTC.